This passage covers 22 T cell receptor beta chains from one sample sequenced in a study of CD8 T cells in ankylosing spondylitis. TCRdb analysed the 5' RACE reads with MiXCR anew, one entry per CDR3 protein. The sample contains about 140,000 distinct CDR3 sequences, roughly 8.3% of which appear only once. Sequenced material: synovial fluid, either unsorted or a sorted T cell fraction (not recorded which). The receptors were sampled from a male donor with ankylosing spondylitis.

The rearrangement joins TRBV27 to TRBJ2-3, with TRBD2 identical over 8 bases. The trim removed 4 bases at V and 0 bases at J, leaving 6 bases unmatched. There are 16 residues in the CDR3. The V gene's germline CDR1 is MNHEY and CDR2 SMNVEV (reference sequence). The CDR3 reads CASSWKAGVSTDTQYF. DNA of the CDR3: TGTGCCAGCAGTTGGAAAGCGGGAGTTAGCACAGATACGCAGTATTTT.

This clonotype was counted at least ten times. This chain links TRBV5-1 with TRBJ2-2; D could derive from TRBD1 or TRBD2 (5 bases each). This CDR3 has 15 residues. From germline, CDR1 is SGHRS and CDR2 YFSETQ. V gave up 3 bases and J gave up 5 bases, with 14 bases separating them. CDR3 sequence: CASSWDPRGTGELFF. CDR3 DNA: TGCGCCAGCAGCTGGGACCCCCGTGGGACCGGGGAGCTGTTTTTT.

At least ten counts were recorded for this clonotype. The rearrangement links TRBV20-1 to TRBJ2-2; D gene unclear. V was shortened by 2 bases and J by 2 bases, with 3 bases between the two germline ends. Germline V gives CDR1 DFQATT, CDR2 SNEGSKA (reference sequence). There are 12 residues in the CDR3. CDR3 sequence reads: CSARYNTGELFF. CDR3 DNA: TGCAGTGCTAGATACAACACCGGGGAGCTGTTTTTT.

This clonotype was counted ten times or more. The chain couples TRBV29-1 to TRBJ2-5, with D perhaps TRBD1 (5 bases). The germline CDR1 and CDR2 sequences are SQVTM and ANQGSEA. This CDR3 is 13 amino acids long. The V gene lost 2 bases and the J gene lost 2 bases, with 9 bases spanning the gap. The CDR3 DNA is TGCAGCGTTGAAAGCGACAGACAAGAGACCCAGTACTTC. Translating it yields CSVESDRQETQYF.

Ten or more counts support this clonotype. V and J are TRBV20-1 and TRBJ1-1, with D maybe TRBD1 (6 bases). Germline CDR1 is DFQATT and CDR2 is SNEGSKA (reference sequence). The CDR3 loop spans 11 amino acids. Between the trimmed V and J ends, which lost 7 bases and 3 bases, there was a span of 9 bases. Here the CDR3 DNA reads TGCAGTGGTGGGGGGCACACTGAAGCTTTCTTT. It is translated as CSGGGHTEAFF.

The rearrangement uses TRBV27 and TRBJ2-7, with TRBD2 matching over 13 bases. J lost 10 bases, V lost 6 bases, and 9 bases had no gene match. Looked up from germline, CDR1 is MNHEY and CDR2 is SMNVEV (reference sequence). The CDR3 length is 14 residues. CDR3 region: CASRVGTSGTQQYF. The CDR3 DNA follows: TGTGCCAGCAGGGTTGGGACTAGCGGGACGCAACAGTACTTC.

This clonotype was detected many times. V usage is TRBV4-2 and J usage is TRBJ2-3; maybe TRBD2 (7 bases). With 1 base removed from V and 3 bases from J, the gap between germline ends came to 17 bases. The CDR3 contains 17 residues. Germline loops: CDR1 LGHNA, CDR2 YNFKEQ. CDR3 in amino acids: CASSQAEYGGPTDTQYF. CDR3 nucleotides: TGTGCCAGCAGCCAAGCAGAGTACGGGGGGCCGACAGATACGCAGTATTTT.

The chain employs TRBV20-1 and TRBJ2-7; a weak D match, TRBD2 (6 bases). Germline CDR1 is DFQATT and CDR2 is SNEGSKA (reference sequence). Trimming pared 6 bases from V and 6 bases from J, leaving 18 bases between. The CDR3 length is 13 residues. The CDR3, as DNA: TGCAGTGCCCAGACCCCGACTAGAGGCGAGCAGTACTTC. Translating gives CSAQTPTRGEQYF.

This clonotype was detected many times. The chain couples TRBV5-1 to TRBJ2-7, with D possibly matching TRBD1 (6 bases). The CDR3 is made up of 15 amino acids. In germline, CDR1 is SGHRS, CDR2 YFSETQ. Trimming took off 4 bases at V and 3 bases at J, with 17 bases between the two ends. CDR3 sequence (DNA): TGCGCCAGCAGCGGCTCCGGGACACGGAGCTACGAGCAGTACTTC. It is translated as CASSGSGTRSYEQYF.

This clonotype has a count of ten or more. The chain combines TRBV12-3 or TRBV12-4 with TRBJ2-7; 8 bases match TRBD2. The CDR3 totals 14 residues. The V gene end was trimmed by 1 base and the J gene end by 2 bases; junction bases not matched to a gene: 1. The CDR3 coding sequence is TGTGCCAGCAGTTTAGAAGCGGGGGCCTACGAGCAGTACTTC. Amino acids: CASSLEAGAYEQYF.

This clonotype was picked up a small number of times. The V and J genes are TRBV5-1 and TRBJ1-1; TRBD1 matches at 7 bases. The germline CDR1 and CDR2 sequences are SGHRS and YFSETQ. V was clipped by 7 bases and J by 3 bases; unmatched bases: 12. The CDR3 loop spans 15 amino acids. This chain's CDR3 is CASQTRGLRDTEAFF. CDR3 DNA: TGCGCCAGCCAAACTAGGGGGCTTAGGGACACTGAAGCTTTCTTT.

This clonotype was counted a few times. The rearrangement uses TRBV2 and TRBJ2-7, with 7 bases matching TRBD1. The germline CDR1 and CDR2 sequences are SNHLY and FYNNEI. There are 15 residues in the CDR3. The V and J ends lost 4 bases and 1 base, in that order; junction bases with no gene match: 7. The CDR3 region is CASSVDRERSYEQYF. DNA for the CDR3: TGTGCCAGCAGTGTTGACAGGGAGAGGTCCTACGAGCAGTACTTC.

This clonotype has ten or more counts. V and J are TRBV20-1 and TRBJ2-1, with 15 bases that match TRBD2. Germline trimming cut 3 bases from V and 11 bases from J; bases unmatched to any gene: 5. CDR1 is DFQATT and CDR2 is SNEGSKA in the germline V gene (reference sequence). This CDR3 is built from 14 residues. The DNA for the CDR3 is TGCAGTGCTAGTCCGGGACTAGCGGGAGGACAGCAGTTCTTC. Its protein is CSASPGLAGGQQFF.

The chain has TRBV12-3 or TRBV12-4 and TRBJ1-1, with 7 bases aligning to TRBD1. V was clipped by 7 bases and J by 0 bases; unmatched bases: 17. The CDR3 runs 18 residues. CDR3 nucleotides: TGTGCCAGCACCCGTACCCTCGTCGCGGGACAGATGAACACTGAAGCTTTCTTT. Protein: CASTRTLVAGQMNTEAFF.

V is TRBV11-2 and J is TRBJ2-7; 15 bases fit TRBD2. Trimming at V came to 5 bases and at J to 2 bases, leaving 10 bases not matched to a gene. This CDR3 is built from 18 residues. Germline lookup yields CDR1 SGHAT and CDR2 FQNNGV. The CDR3 DNA reads TGTGCCAGCAGCCGGCGGACTAGCGGGGGGGCCGATCCCTACGAGCAGTACTTC. Protein sequence: CASSRRTSGGADPYEQYF.

The chain recombines TRBV7-2 with TRBJ2-7, with D unresolved. This CDR3 has 14 amino acids. The V gene's germline CDR1 is SGHTA and CDR2 FQGNSA. The germline V and J ends were trimmed by 1 base and 6 bases, with 13 bases remaining between them. CDR3 amino acids: CASSLEQVSGEQYF. Written as DNA, the CDR3 is TGTGCCAGCAGCTTAGAGCAGGTTTCGGGCGAGCAGTACTTC.

There are a few counts of this clonotype. The rearrangement joins TRBV28 to TRBJ1-2; D call uncertain. Germline assignment: CDR1 MDHEN and CDR2 SYDVKM. Trimming removed 7 bases at V and 3 bases at J, with 6 bases between. This CDR3 contains 11 residues. CDR3 protein: CASNEDYGYTF. CDR3 DNA sequence: TGTGCCAGCAACGAAGACTATGGCTACACCTTC.

The chain combines TRBV5-1 with TRBJ2-7, with 12 bases identical to TRBD2. The CDR3 spans 15 residues. Germline values: CDR1 SGHRS, CDR2 YFSETQ. V gave up 4 bases and J gave up 2 bases; unmatched junction bases: 4. CDR3 protein: CASSPGLAGTYEQYF. The CDR3 DNA follows: TGCGCCAGCAGCCCCGGACTAGCGGGGACCTACGAGCAGTACTTC.

This clonotype was seen only a few times. V gene TRBV6-1 combines with J gene TRBJ2-7; no clear D gene. The germline V and J ends were trimmed by 1 base and 8 bases, with 12 bases remaining between them. The CDR3 runs 13 residues. CDR1 MNHNS and CDR2 SASEGT come from the germline V gene. CDR3 residues: CASSEEEALKQYF. CDR3 sequence (DNA): TGTGCCAGCAGTGAAGAAGAGGCCCTCAAGCAGTACTTC.

The chain recombines TRBV5-5 with TRBJ1-2; no firm D call. Germline CDR1 is SGHKS and CDR2 is YYEKEE (reference sequence). Trimming stripped 1 base from V and 2 bases from J, with 9 bases between. This CDR3 is built from 14 residues. CDR3: CASSLRGQNYGYTF. The DNA for the CDR3 is TGTGCCAGCAGCTTGCGTGGCCAGAACTATGGCTACACCTTC. The whole variable domain, filled in from reference TRBV5-5 and TRBJ1-2, reads DAGVTQSPTHLIKTRGQQVTLRCSPISGHKSVSWYQQVLGQGPQFIFQYYEKEERGRGNFPDRFSARQFPNYSSELNVNALLLGDSALYLCASSLRGQNYGYTFGSGTRLTVV.

This clonotype came up many times. The rearrangement uses TRBV11-2 and TRBJ1-1; D unresolved. Germline CDR1 and CDR2: SGHAT and FQNNGV. V gave up 6 bases and J gave up 0 bases, with 14 bases separating them. This CDR3 region has 15 residues. CDR3 nucleotides: TGTGCCAGCAGGCGAACGGAGAATTTGAACACTGAAGCTTTCTTT. Translation gives CASRRTENLNTEAFF.

This clonotype was counted ten times or more. For the CDR3, the DNA is TGTGCCAGCAGTTACTCGATTACGGCGAGAGATACGCAGTATTTT. Translation gives CASSYSITARDTQYF. The chain couples TRBV6-5 to TRBJ2-3; D not resolved. Trimming pared 0 bases from V and 5 bases from J, leaving 12 bases between. Germline V CDR1 and CDR2: MNHEY, SVGAGI. CDR3 length equals 15 residues.